This T cell receptor (beta chain) was identified in a study of blood T cell repertoires in COVID-19. At the level of the study: T cells, B-cell-depleted T cells, or PBMCs provided the cDNA or gDNA that served as material.

V gave up 6 bases and J gave up 3 bases, with 14 bases separating them. Germline loops: CDR1 KGHDR, CDR2 SFDVKD. This CDR3 is built from 15 residues. This clone was seen only once. Original handling: Cell counts per sample came from amplifying reference gene primers. The table came from immunoSEQ multiplex PCR; TCRdb's copy has only in-frame clones and leaves some out. The DNA gave D and trimming, while V, J and clone size come from that table. Among around 370,000 clones listed, approximately 89% were seen once. The sequence came from a woman aged 18-29 years who had recovered from COVID-19. The genes are TRBV24-1 and TRBJ2-1; D is uncertain. The sample consisted of peripheral blood. This chain's CDR3 is CATSPSKPYYNEQFF. CDR3 nucleotide sequence: TGTGCCACCAGTCCGAGCAAGCCGTACTACAATGAGCAGTTCTTC.